The entry below describes one T cell receptor (beta chain). The antigen remains undetermined. This record comes from a study of OX40 agonist ivuxolimab in advanced cancers. Broader study findings: The mean number of expanded clones was higher in CD8+ T cells than in CD4+.

The CDR3 has 17 residues. Assay used: immunoSEQ multiplex PCR; TCRdb lists only in-frame clones, some missing. This sample yields about 110,000 clones, of which approximately 89% are seen a single time; approximately 0.69% belongs to the top ten. Here the sequenced sample was CD4+ or CD8+ T cells sorted from blood, taken in a trial of the OX40 agonist ivuxolimab. The clonotype comes from an adult with an advanced solid tumor such as melanoma, head and neck, liver or kidney cancer. The gene calls are TRBV21-1 and TRBJ2-3; the table's D call, TRBD1, has no DNA check behind it. TRBV21-1 is a recognized pseudogene. The CDR3 region is CASSEIQGGTSTDTQYF. In DNA form, the CDR3 reads TGTGCCAGCAGCGAGATACAGGGGGGGACTAGCACAGATACGCAGTATTTT.